The rows below give T cell receptor beta chains drawn from one sample of a study of cytotoxic CD8 clonotypes in ibrutinib-treated CLL. Measured with immunoSEQ multiplex PCR; TCRdb has only the in-frame clones, and not every one. Among roughly 30,000 clones listed, about 70% were seen once. This specimen consisted of PBMCs, obtained after 36 months of ibrutinib treatment. These TCRs come from a human donor with chronic lymphocytic leukemia. The CDR3 runs from the conserved cysteine through the conserved F or W. The D gene is left open where the match is weak. Expanded clones get a size class; other rows say once, few or many, or leave the size out.

.	TRBV4-1	TRBJ2-7	TRBD1	CASSQEQGQVDEQYF	TGCGCCAGCAGCCAAGAACAGGGACAGGTCGACGAGCAGTACTTC
.	TRBV7-8	TRBJ2-2	.	CASSLRDMAGELFF	TGTGCCAGCAGCTTACGGGACATGGCCGGGGAGCTGTTTTTT
.	TRBV19	TRBJ2-7	.	CASSTPGYEQYF	TGTGCCAGTAGTACCCCGGGCTACGAGCAGTACTTC
.	TRBV9	TRBJ1-6	.	CASSVGTISPLHF	TGTGCCAGCAGCGTTGGGACAATCTCACCCCTCCACTTT
.	TRBV2	TRBJ2-3	.	CASSRDSFLSTDTQYF	TGTGCCAGCAGTAGAGACAGCTTTCTAAGCACAGATACGCAGTATTTT
.	TRBV9	TRBJ2-3	TRBD1	CASSVGTGGSDTQYF	TGTGCCAGCAGCGTAGGGACAGGGGGCAGTGATACGCAGTATTTT
.	TRBV29-1	TRBJ1-2	.	CSVEDPRLAAYGYTF	TGCAGCGTTGAAGATCCTAGGCTCGCGGCCTATGGCTACACCTTC
.	TRBV11-2	TRBJ2-1	.	CASSPPEAYNEQFF	TGTGCCAGCAGCCCCCCCGAGGCCTACAATGAGCAGTTCTTC
.	TRBV5-8	TRBJ2-5	.	CASRYRGYQETQYF	TGTGCCAGCAGATACAGAGGGTACCAAGAGACCCAGTACTTC
.	TRBV2	TRBJ2-7	TRBD1	CASSDPQGAYEQYF	TGTGCCAGCAGTGATCCGCAGGGGGCCTACGAGCAGTACTTC
.	TRBV7-3	TRBJ2-7	.	CASSLGQDRPQYF	TGTGCCAGCAGCTTGGGTCAGGACCGCCCGCAGTACTTC
.	TRBV18	TRBJ2-5	TRBD2	CASSPTLAGAITTKETQYF	TGTGCCAGCTCTCCAACCCTAGCGGGGGCCATCACAACTAAAGAGACCCAGTACTTC
.	TRBV7-9	TRBJ2-3	.	CASSQGLRTDTQYF	TGTGCCAGCAGCCAGGGCCTCAGGACAGATACGCAGTATTTT
once	TRBV4-1	TRBJ1-2	TRBD1	CASSRGGQGGYGYTF	TGCGCCAGCAGCCGGGGGGGACAGGGTGGCTATGGCTACACCTTC
.	TRBV5-1	TRBJ1-1	TRBD1	CASSAEPGQAALGTEAFF	TGCGCCAGCAGCGCAGAGCCGGGACAGGCGGCCTTGGGGACTGAAGCTTTCTTT
many	TRBV6-6	TRBJ1-1	.	CASGLMNTEAFF	TGTGCCAGCGGTTTAATGAACACTGAAGCTTTCTTT
once	TRBV19	TRBJ1-5	TRBD1	CASTGQGGGQPQHF	TGTGCCAGTACGGGACAGGGAGGTGGTCAGCCCCAGCATTTT
once	TRBV4-3	TRBJ1-1	TRBD1	CASSRQGGEAFF	TGCGCCAGCAGCCGGCAGGGGGGAGAAGCTTTCTTT
.	TRBV12-5	TRBJ1-3	.	CATSGGVTGNTIYF	TGTGCTACCTCGGGGGGGGTTACTGGAAACACCATATATTTT
.	TRBV6-5	TRBJ2-1	TRBD2	CASSYGLAGGHEQFF	TGTGCCAGCAGTTACGGACTAGCGGGGGGCCATGAGCAGTTCTTC
.	TRBV5-6	TRBJ1-5	TRBD1	CASSTSGGLGARSPQHF	TGTGCCAGCAGCACCTCAGGGGGCCTGGGGGCCCGATCGCCCCAGCATTTT
.	TRBV6-4	TRBJ2-7	.	CASSDQRQDSYEQYF	TGTGCCAGCAGTGACCAACGACAGGACTCCTACGAGCAGTACTTC
.	TRBV9	TRBJ2-1	TRBD1	CASSATGGWNNEQFF	TGTGCCAGCAGCGCTACAGGGGGCTGGAACAATGAGCAGTTCTTC
.	TRBV7-3	TRBJ2-3	TRBD1	CASSLVGQGLDTQYF	TGTGCCAGCAGCTTAGTGGGACAGGGGTTAGATACGCAGTATTTT
.	TRBV5-1	TRBJ2-3	.	CASSGATGGDTQYF	TGCGCCAGCAGCGGGGCGACAGGAGGGGATACGCAGTATTTT
.	TRBV7-3	TRBJ1-2	TRBD1	CASSLTGTGGDGYTF	TGTGCCAGCAGCTTAACCGGGACAGGGGGCGACGGCTACACCTTC
once	TRBV19	TRBJ1-2	.	CASSIVFGQRGGYTF	TGTGCCAGTAGTATTGTTTTCGGGCAGAGAGGCGGCTACACCTTC
.	TRBV10-3	TRBJ1-1	.	CATGSGGTQEGNF	TGTGCCACCGGATCCGGAGGGACACAGGAGGGAAACTTT
.	TRBV18	TRBJ1-1	.	CASSPTAANTEAFF	TGTGCCAGCTCACCCACCGCGGCGAACACTGAAGCTTTCTTT
.	TRBV29-1	TRBJ1-1	TRBD1	CSVTGQGALPFNTEAFF	TGCAGCGTCACGGGACAGGGGGCGCTCCCGTTCAACACTGAAGCTTTCTTT
.	TRBV2	TRBJ2-7	TRBD1	CASSELAGQGFYEQYF	TGTGCCAGCAGTGAATTAGCGGGACAGGGGTTCTACGAGCAGTACTTC
.	TRBV29-1	TRBJ1-4	.	CSVEDRQGSANEKLFF	TGCAGCGTTGAAGATCGCCAGGGGTCCGCTAATGAAAAACTGTTTTTT
once	TRBV19	TRBJ1-3	TRBD1	CASNDRVGNTIYF	TGTGCCAGTAACGACAGGGTTGGAAACACCATATATTTT
once	TRBV7-9	TRBJ2-7	TRBD1	CASSSRDRAYEQYF	TGTGCCAGCAGCTCGCGGGACAGGGCCTACGAGCAGTACTTC
.	TRBV4-2	TRBJ2-3	TRBD2	CASSPMGGDTQYF	TGTGCCAGCAGCCCGATGGGAGGGGATACGCAGTATTTT
.	TRBV2	TRBJ1-1	TRBD1	CAMGDRGLEAFF	TGTGCCATGGGGGACAGGGGGCTTGAAGCTTTCTTT
once	TRBV9	TRBJ2-2	.	CASSAWTENTGELFF	TGTGCCAGCAGCGCCTGGACAGAGAACACCGGGGAGCTGTTTTTT
.	TRBV5-4	TRBJ2-2	TRBD1	CASSLGGGQGGRELFF	TGTGCCAGCAGCTTGGGAGGGGGACAGGGAGGAAGGGAGCTGTTTTTT
.	TRBV5-6	TRBJ1-1	.	CASSFTGEAFF	TGTGCCAGCAGCTTTACAGGGGAAGCTTTCTTT
.	TRBV18	TRBJ2-2	.	CASSPPVEVGELFF	TGTGCCAGCTCACCACCGGTTGAGGTCGGGGAGCTGTTTTTT
.	TRBV7-9	TRBJ1-1	TRBD1	CASSSNRGVNTEAFF	TGTGCCAGCAGCTCTAACAGGGGAGTGAACACTGAAGCTTTCTTT
few	TRBV9	TRBJ2-7	.	CASSVGRSSSYEQYF	TGTGCCAGCAGCGTAGGGAGGAGCTCCTCCTACGAGCAGTACTTC
.	TRBV5-1	TRBJ2-3	.	CASSLVSPSQGDTQYF	TGCGCCAGCAGCTTGGTTTCGCCCTCTCAGGGGGATACGCAGTATTTT
.	TRBV15	TRBJ2-7	.	CATSRDRGGLDEQYF	TGTGCCACCAGCAGAGATCGCGGGGGCTTGGACGAGCAGTACTTC
.	TRBV11-2	TRBJ2-3	.	CASSFHSSTDTQYF	TGTGCCAGCAGCTTCCACTCCAGCACAGATACGCAGTATTTT
.	TRBV10-1	TRBJ2-7	TRBD1	CASSEPGQGSYEQYF	TGCGCCAGCAGTGAACCGGGACAGGGGTCCTACGAGCAGTACTTC
once	TRBV6-5	TRBJ2-2	.	CASSSPFGTGELFF	TGTGCCAGCAGTAGCCCGTTTGGCACCGGGGAGCTGTTTTTT
once	TRBV5-1	TRBJ2-7	.	CASSLSRAAVYEQYF	TGCGCCAGCAGCCTTTCCCGGGCCGCTGTTTACGAGCAGTACTTC
few	TRBV4-1	TRBJ2-7	.	CASSQDVAVIRGEQYF	TGCGCCAGCAGCCAAGATGTCGCAGTCATCCGGGGCGAGCAGTACTTC
once	TRBV6-5	TRBJ1-1	.	CASSQGDGTEAFF	TGTGCCAGCAGCCAGGGAGACGGCACTGAAGCTTTCTTT
.	TRBV6-5	TRBJ1-2	.	CATQGSSGYTF	TGTGCTACACAGGGTTCCAGTGGCTACACCTTC
few	TRBV2	TRBJ2-7	.	CASSERGQIYEQYF	TGTGCCAGCAGTGAGAGGGGTCAGATCTACGAGCAGTACTTC
.	TRBV7-9	TRBJ1-2	.	CASSSTGGDYGYTF	TGTGCCAGCAGCTCGACGGGGGGCGACTATGGCTACACCTTC
once	TRBV27	TRBJ2-2	TRBD2	CASSLSWRGADTGELFF	TGTGCCAGCAGTTTGAGCTGGCGGGGGGCGGACACCGGGGAGCTGTTTTTT